These T cell receptor beta chains were read from a single sample in a study of T-cell reconstitution after alpha-beta-depleted transplantation in children. TCRdb fed the PCR reads into MiXCR, producing one record per CDR3 protein. The sample carries 500,000 to 600,000 distinct CDR3 sequences, approximately 32% recorded once. Here the sequenced sample was PBMCs from the stem cell graft donor, taken from the stem cell graft. These receptors came from a human donor who donated a stem cell graft to a child with aplastic anemia. Both conserved end residues are part of each CDR3. D genes are given only for firm matches. The size entry is marked missing in some rows and otherwise reads once, few, many or a size class.

>TRBJ2-5|NA|NA|17|TRBV7-9
TGTGCCAGCAGCCCGAATTCGAGGGTCGACGGGCAAGAGACCCAGTACTTC
CASSPNSRVDGQETQYF
>TRBJ2-5|few|TRBD1|14|TRBV5-8
TGTGCCAGCAGTTGGGACAGAATCCAAGAGACCCAGTACTTC
CASSWDRIQETQYF
>TRBJ2-1|many|TRBD2|13|TRBV20-1
TGCAGTGCTGGAGGACTAGCGGGCAATGAGCAGTTCTTC
CSAGGLAGNEQFF
>TRBJ1-3|NA|NA|17|TRBV7-2
TGTGCCAGCAGCTCCCAGGGCCAGACAGTCTCTGGAAACACCATATATTTT
CASSSQGQTVSGNTIYF
>TRBJ1-2|NA|TRBD1|15|TRBV20-1
TGCAGTGCTAGCCAGACAGGGGCCCCTAACTATGGCTACACCTTC
CSASQTGAPNYGYTF
>TRBJ1-1|NA|TRBD1|12|TRBV29-1
TGCAGCGTCGGACAGGTGGGCACTGAAGCTTTCTTT
CSVGQVGTEAFF
>TRBJ2-7|NA|NA|16|TRBV9
TGTGCCAGCAGCCCCGGCGGTGGGTATAGCTCCTACGAGCAGTACTTC
CASSPGGGYSSYEQYF
>TRBJ1-1|NA|NA|12|TRBV12-3/TRBV12-4
TGTGCCAGCAGTCCCGGGCGGGGTGAAGCTTTCTTT
CASSPGRGEAFF
>TRBJ1-1|NA|NA|13|TRBV4-3
TGCGCCAGCAGGTACGGCGGTAACACTGAAGCTTTCTTT
CASRYGGNTEAFF
>TRBJ2-1|NA|TRBD2|14|TRBV6-5
TGTGCCAGCAGTTGGCGGGAGTCGTACAATGAGCAGTTCTTC
CASSWRESYNEQFF
>TRBJ1-5|NA|TRBD1|15|TRBV7-2
TGTGCCAGCAGCTCGGGGACAGCGGGCAGTCAGCCCCAGCATTTT
CASSSGTAGSQPQHF
>TRBJ2-1|NA|TRBD2|13|TRBV20-1
TGCAGTGCTAGACCTCCGGGACTAGCGGAGCAGTTCTTC
CSARPPGLAEQFF
>TRBJ1-1|NA|TRBD1|15|TRBV19
TGTGCCAGTAGTATGGACAGGCTTCAGAACACTGAAGCTTTCTTT
CASSMDRLQNTEAFF
>TRBJ2-1|NA|NA|14|TRBV12-3/TRBV12-4
TGTGCCAGCAGTTTCTCCAGGAGTTACAATGAGCAGTTCTTC
CASSFSRSYNEQFF
>TRBJ1-5|NA|NA|15|TRBV7-9
TGTGCCAGCAGCCCGGGTCAAAGTGGGACTCAGCCCCAGCATTTT
CASSPGQSGTQPQHF
>TRBJ2-3|many|NA|14|TRBV20-1
TGCAGTGCTAGAGAGGCGGCGGGGACAGATACGCAGTATTTT
CSAREAAGTDTQYF
>TRBJ1-2|NA|TRBD1|11|TRBV2
TGTGCCAGCGGACAGGGGAATGGCTACACCTTC
CASGQGNGYTF
>TRBJ2-1|few|NA|11|TRBV6-6
TGTGCCAGCAGAAGTACCAATGAGCAGTTCTTC
CASRSTNEQFF
>TRBJ2-7|few|TRBD2|13|TRBV6-2/TRBV6-3
TGTGCCAGCAAGGAAGCGGGAGCCTACGAGCAGTACTTC
CASKEAGAYEQYF
>TRBJ1-1|NA|NA|17|TRBV9
TGTGCCAGCAGCGTAGCTGGAGGGAGGGAAGGGTTGTCTGAAGCTTTCTTT
CASSVAGGREGLSEAFF
>TRBJ2-6|NA|TRBD2|18|TRBV12-3/TRBV12-4
TGTGCCAGCAGCCCCGGACTAGCGGGAGTTCCCGGGGCCAACGTCCTGACTTTC
CASSPGLAGVPGANVLTF
>TRBJ1-4|few|NA|13|TRBV27
TGTGCCAGCAGTTTACTGGGGGACGAAAAACTGTTTTTT
CASSLLGDEKLFF
>TRBJ2-7|few|TRBD2|18|TRBV11-2
TGTGCCAGCAGCTATCAGATGGCTAGCGGGAGGGAAAACTACGAGCAGTACTTC
CASSYQMASGRENYEQYF
>TRBJ1-5|NA|TRBD1|16|TRBV15
TGTGCCACCAGCAGAGGAGGGACAGGTAACGATCAGCCCCAGCATTTT
CATSRGGTGNDQPQHF
>TRBJ1-3|NA|NA|16|TRBV7-9
TGTGCCAGCAGCTTAGCGACCAAGTTCTCTGGAAACACCATATATTTT
CASSLATKFSGNTIYF
>TRBJ2-3|few|NA|13|TRBV12-3/TRBV12-4
TGTGCCAGCAGTTTAAAAGGGAGACTAAGGGAGTATTTT
CASSLKGRLREYF